These 18 T cell receptor beta chains were sequenced from one sample in a study of blood T cell repertoires in COVID-19. Sequenced by immunoSEQ multiplex PCR; TCRdb stores in-frame clones only, minus some. The table lists 50,000 to 60,000 clones, around nine tenths of them singletons. Sample: peripheral blood. The receptors were gathered from a man in his sixties with active COVID-19.

J is TRBJ1-3 and V is TRBV27; 8 bases are a match to TRBD1. The germline CDR1 and CDR2 sequences are MNHEY and SMNVEV (reference sequence). With 5 bases clipped from V and 0 bases from J, the junction kept 9 bases outside the gene matches. The CDR3 spans 17 residues. The CDR3 sequence is CASSTRQGFDSGNTIYF. The DNA of the CDR3 is TGTGCCAGCAGTACCCGACAGGGGTTCGACTCTGGAAACACCATATATTTT.

The rearrangement links TRBV6-5 to TRBJ1-4; D remains unclear. The germline V gene encodes CDR1 MNHEY and CDR2 SVGAGI. CDR3 length: 14 residues. Trimming stripped 8 bases from V and 0 bases from J, with 10 bases between. CDR3 sequence reads: CASLEGSTNEKLFF. The CDR3, as DNA: TGTGCCAGCTTGGAGGGTTCAACTAATGAAAAACTGTTTTTT.

The CDR3 nucleotides read TGTGCTAGTGGTCCGCCGACAGACAGCTCCTATAATTCACCCCTCCACTTT. As protein: CASGPPTDSSYNSPLHF. V usage is TRBV12-5 and J usage is TRBJ1-6; D is possibly TRBD1 (5 bases). This CDR3 comprises 17 residues. Per the germline V gene, CDR1 is LGHNT and CDR2 is FRNRAP. V was trimmed by 5 bases and J by 0 bases, leaving 14 bases between them.

This clone has a single count. This sequence joins TRBV7-8 and TRBJ2-5; D is possibly TRBD1 (6 bases). The V end was cut by 0 bases, the J end by 1 base, with 15 bases between. Germline V gives CDR1 SGHVS, CDR2 FQNEAQ. This CDR3 spans 17 amino acids. CDR3 loop: CASSLAPNRAPQETQYF. DNA for the CDR3: TGTGCCAGCAGCTTAGCTCCTAACAGGGCTCCCCAAGAGACCCAGTACTTC.

Written as DNA, the CDR3 is TGTGCCAGCAGCTTGGGGCGGAGAAACACTGAAGCTTTCTTT. Translation gives CASSLGRRNTEAFF. The chain has TRBV5-5 and TRBJ1-1; D gene unclear. V was pared by 0 bases and J by 2 bases, with 8 bases between. This CDR3 spans 14 amino acids. CDR1 and CDR2 (germline): SGHKS, YYEKEE (reference sequence).

The chain joins TRBV15 to TRBJ1-5, with D tentatively TRBD1 (5 bases). Germline-derived CDR1 and CDR2 are LNHNV and YYDKDF (reference sequence). The V end was cut by 4 bases, the J end by 4 bases, with 20 bases between. The CDR3 runs 17 residues. CDR3 region: CATSTPRTKGPNQPQHF. DNA of the CDR3: TGTGCCACCAGCACTCCTCGGACAAAAGGCCCTAATCAGCCCCAGCATTTT.

The gene calls are TRBV5-1 and TRBJ2-2, with D maybe TRBD1 (5 bases). The CDR3 covers 13 residues. With 6 bases removed from V and 0 bases from J, the gap between germline ends came to 6 bases. The germline gives CDR1 SGHRS, CDR2 YFSETQ. The CDR3 region has the DNA TGCGCCAGCACGGACACGAACACCGGGGAGCTGTTTTTT. Residues: CASTDTNTGELFF.

V gene TRBV30 combines with J gene TRBJ1-5; D gene uncertain. CDR1 is GTSNPN, CDR2 SVGIG, per germline (reference sequence). The CDR3 covers 13 residues. V was clipped by 1 base and J by 6 bases, with 10 bases between them. The CDR3 sequence: CAWSDFPGQPQHF. The CDR3 nucleotides are TGTGCCTGGAGTGACTTTCCGGGTCAGCCCCAGCATTTT.

This chain joins TRBV30 and TRBJ2-5; 10 bases align to TRBD2. This CDR3 is 16 amino acids long. Germline V CDR1 and CDR2: GTSNPN, SVGIG (reference sequence). With 3 bases clipped from V and 4 bases from J, the junction kept 11 bases outside the gene matches. CDR3 sequence reads: CAWRARGTSGIETQYF. The CDR3 DNA reads TGTGCCTGGAGGGCCCGCGGTACTAGCGGGATAGAGACCCAGTACTTC.

The chain joins TRBV5-1 to TRBJ2-7, with 10 bases identical to TRBD2. The CDR3 is made up of 14 amino acids. Looked up from germline, CDR1 is SGHRS and CDR2 is YFSETQ. Unmatched junction bases numbered 10, after V lost 6 bases and J lost 7 bases. The CDR3 coding sequence is TGCGCCAGCAAAAAGCGGGAGGGCCGGGGAGAGCAGTACTTC. It translates to CASKKREGRGEQYF.

The CDR3 bases are TGTGCCAGCAGCTTAGCGGGCATTACCTCCTACAATGAGCAGTTCTTC. Translation gives CASSLAGITSYNEQFF. This sequence joins TRBV7-6 and TRBJ2-1; D ambiguous. The CDR3 spans 16 residues. The germline V gene has CDR1 SGHVS and CDR2 FNYEAQ. V was cut by 0 bases and J by 0 bases, with 9 bases left in between.

This chain links TRBV7-2 with TRBJ2-7, with TRBD2 matching 9 bases. From germline, CDR1 is SGHTA and CDR2 FQGNSA. This CDR3 spans 14 amino acids. After removal of 4 bases from V and 3 bases from J, the junction contained 4 bases not matched to a gene. The CDR3 is CASSSGLAHYEQYF. CDR3 nucleotide sequence: TGTGCCAGCAGCTCGGGACTAGCCCACTACGAGCAGTACTTC.

The chain uses TRBV11-2 and TRBJ2-1; TRBD2 agrees at 9 bases. Germline V gene lookup returns CDR1 SGHAT and CDR2 FQNNGV. The CDR3 is 14 amino acids. V lost 6 bases, J lost 6 bases, and 6 bases stayed unmatched. The CDR3 DNA follows: TGTGCCAGCAGACTAGCGGGCCAGGGCAATGAGCAGTTCTTC. Its translation is CASRLAGQGNEQFF. Drawing the rest from reference TRBV11-2 and TRBJ2-1, the complete variable domain is EAGVAQSPRYKIIEKRQSVAFWCNPISGHATLYWYQQILGQGPKLLIQFQNNGVVDDSQLPKDRFSAERLKGVDSTLKIQPAKLEDSAVYLCASRLAGQGNEQFFGPGTRLTVL.

Note on this clone: The same CDR3 is also encoded by other DNA sequences in this sample. V is TRBV18 and J is TRBJ1-5; TRBD1 aligns across 10 bases. The length of the CDR3 is 14 residues. Per the germline V gene, CDR1 is KGHSH and CDR2 is LQKENI. V dropped 3 bases and J dropped 6; count of bases not matched to a gene: 2. In DNA, the CDR3 is TGTGCCAGCTCACCGGACAGGGGGTCTCAGCCCCAGCATTTT. Translating it yields CASSPDRGSQPQHF.

The table lists this clone with a count of one. This sequence joins TRBV27 and TRBJ1-1; TRBD1 might be the D (5 bases). This CDR3 spans 14 amino acids. Per germline, CDR1 MNHEY and CDR2 SMNVEV (reference sequence). V was shortened by 4 bases and J by 4 bases, with 13 bases between the two germline ends. Here the CDR3 DNA reads TGTGCCAGCAGTTGGGCAGCAGGGTCCACTGAAGCTTTCTTT. Amino acid sequence: CASSWAAGSTEAFF.

The J gene is TRBJ2-5, the V gene TRBV11-2, with D possibly being TRBD2 (6 bases). Trimming removed 2 bases from V and 2 bases from J, with 12 bases in between. CDR1 is SGHAT and CDR2 is FQNNGV in the germline V gene. The CDR3 runs 15 residues. Here the CDR3 reads CASSLLGTLQETQYF. As DNA, the CDR3 is TGTGCCAGCAGCTTATTGGGGACTCTTCAAGAGACCCAGTACTTC.

The chain employs TRBV5-1 and TRBJ2-5; D remains ambiguous. Germline lookup yields CDR1 SGHRS and CDR2 YFSETQ. The CDR3 totals 14 residues. Trimming shortened V by 4 bases and J by 5 bases, and 15 bases separated the two germline ends. CDR3 region: CASSTAQFEETQYF. CDR3 bases: TGCGCCAGCAGCACAGCCCAATTTGAGGAGACCCAGTACTTC.

The V gene is TRBV19, the J gene TRBJ1-1, with 9 nucleotides matching TRBD1. From germline, CDR1 is LNHDA and CDR2 SQIVND (reference sequence). The length of the CDR3 is 15 residues. V shed 7 bases, J shed 1 base, and the junction held 7 bases outside the gene matches. The CDR3, as DNA: TGTGCCAGTAAATTACAGGGACAGGGGAACACTGAAGCTTTCTTT. Translation: CASKLQGQGNTEAFF.